This T cell receptor (beta chain) is drawn from a study of cytomegalovirus exposure and HLA in healthy donors. Study-wide context: For the roughly 400 genotyped donors, more than 80% fell within the Caucasian-associated ancestry cluster. Notes on the study in general: A missense DCLRE1C variant was associated with V- and J-gene trimming of TCR beta chains in a later analysis, and an independent cohort replicated the association. Presence/absence analyses took donor sequencing depth as roughly uniform.

V lost 4 bases to trimming and J lost 5 bases, with 17 bases between them. Germline assignment: CDR1 MNHNY and CDR2 SVGAGI (reference sequence). This CDR3 spans 15 amino acids. With 60 Vbeta and 13 Jbeta primers, the PCR was carried out. Profiling relied on immunoSEQ multiplex PCR, and the TCRdb table lists in-frame clones only, not all of them. Of roughly 100,000 clones in the sample, around 79% are singletons; the top ten hold 5.8%. A remark on this clone: Its antigen is unknown.

Healthy bone marrow donors made up the donors. The sequencing sample was made of PBMCs. This receptor was obtained from a man aged 60 to 75 in good health and CMV-seropositive. V usage is TRBV6-6 and J usage is TRBJ1-2, with D tentatively TRBD1 (5 bases). The CDR3 DNA follows: TGTGCCAGCAGTTCACTAGTCCCGGGGGAATATGGCTACACCTTC. This gives the protein CASSSLVPGEYGYTF.